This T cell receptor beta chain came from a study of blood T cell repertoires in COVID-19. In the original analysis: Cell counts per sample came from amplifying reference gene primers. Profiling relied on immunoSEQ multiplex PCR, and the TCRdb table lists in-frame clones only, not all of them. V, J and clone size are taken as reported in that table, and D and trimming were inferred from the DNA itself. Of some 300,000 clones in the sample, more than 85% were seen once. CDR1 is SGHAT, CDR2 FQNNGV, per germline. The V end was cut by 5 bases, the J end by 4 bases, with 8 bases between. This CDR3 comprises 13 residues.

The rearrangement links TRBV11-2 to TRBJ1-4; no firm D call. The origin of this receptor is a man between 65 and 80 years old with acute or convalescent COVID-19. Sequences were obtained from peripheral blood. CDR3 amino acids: CASSRLRNEKLFF. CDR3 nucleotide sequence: TGTGCCAGCAGCCGTCTCCGTAATGAAAAACTGTTTTTT.